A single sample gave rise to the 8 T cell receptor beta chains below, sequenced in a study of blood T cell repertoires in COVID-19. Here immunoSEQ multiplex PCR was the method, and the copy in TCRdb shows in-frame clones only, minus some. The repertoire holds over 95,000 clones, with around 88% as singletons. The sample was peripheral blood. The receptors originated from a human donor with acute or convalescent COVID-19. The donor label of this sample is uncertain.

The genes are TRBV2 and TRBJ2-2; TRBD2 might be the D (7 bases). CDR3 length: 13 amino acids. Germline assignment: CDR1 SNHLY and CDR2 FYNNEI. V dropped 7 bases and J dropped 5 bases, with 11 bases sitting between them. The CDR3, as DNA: TGTGCCAGCAAGGGGGGGAATACCGGGGAGCTGTTTTTT. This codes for CASKGGNTGELFF.

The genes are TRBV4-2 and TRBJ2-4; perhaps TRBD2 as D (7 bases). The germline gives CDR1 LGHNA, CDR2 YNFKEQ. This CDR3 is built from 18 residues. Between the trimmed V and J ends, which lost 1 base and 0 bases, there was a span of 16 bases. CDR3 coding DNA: TGTGCCAGCAGCCAAGGGTCCGGGGGGCTGGGAGCCAAAAACATTCAGTACTTC. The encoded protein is CASSQGSGGLGAKNIQYF.

CDR3 DNA: TGTGCCAGTAGTCCCCGGACAGGGCCGTATAGCAATCAGCCCCAGCATTTT. It encodes CASSPRTGPYSNQPQHF. This chain joins TRBV19 and TRBJ1-5; 8 bases match TRBD1. CDR1 is LNHDA, CDR2 SQIVND, per germline (reference sequence). Germline trimming cut 5 bases from V and 0 bases from J; bases unmatched to any gene: 9. The CDR3 spans 17 residues.

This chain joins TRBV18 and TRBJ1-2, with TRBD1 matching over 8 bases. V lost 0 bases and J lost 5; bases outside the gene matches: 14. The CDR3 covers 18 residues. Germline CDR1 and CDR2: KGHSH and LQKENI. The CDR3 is CASSPPGLVRTGKYGYTF. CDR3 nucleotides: TGTGCCAGCTCACCACCGGGGTTAGTGAGGACAGGGAAGTATGGCTACACCTTC.

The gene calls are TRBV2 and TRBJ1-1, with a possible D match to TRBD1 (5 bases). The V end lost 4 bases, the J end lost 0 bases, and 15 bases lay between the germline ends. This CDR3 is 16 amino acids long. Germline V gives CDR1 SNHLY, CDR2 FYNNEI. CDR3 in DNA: TGTGCCAGCAGTGCCGCAAGACAGTTTATGAACACTGAAGCTTTCTTT. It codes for CASSAARQFMNTEAFF.

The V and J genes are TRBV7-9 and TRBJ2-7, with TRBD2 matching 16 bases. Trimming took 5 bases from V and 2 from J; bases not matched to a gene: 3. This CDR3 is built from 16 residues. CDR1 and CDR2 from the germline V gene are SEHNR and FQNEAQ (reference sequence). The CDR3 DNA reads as TGTGCCAGCAGCCGGGGACTAGCGGGGGGGACCTACGAGCAGTACTTC. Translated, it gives CASSRGLAGGTYEQYF.

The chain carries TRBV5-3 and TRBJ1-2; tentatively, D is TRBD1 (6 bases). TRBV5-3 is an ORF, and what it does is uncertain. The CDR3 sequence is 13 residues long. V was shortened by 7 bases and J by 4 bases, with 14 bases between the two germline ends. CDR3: CARFTGIGYGYTF. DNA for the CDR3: TGTGCCAGATTTACAGGGATCGGCTATGGCTACACCTTC.

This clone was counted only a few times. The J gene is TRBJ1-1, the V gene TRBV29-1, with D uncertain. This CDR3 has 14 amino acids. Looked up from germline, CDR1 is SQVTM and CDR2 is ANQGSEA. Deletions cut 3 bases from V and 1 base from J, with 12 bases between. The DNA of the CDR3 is TGCAGCGTTGAGTTGGTCACAAAGAACACTGAAGCTTTCTTT. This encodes CSVELVTKNTEAFF.